This T cell receptor (beta chain) was captured in a study of T cells in Graves' hyperthyroidism and ophthalmopathy. Turning to the study itself: Before any treatment, at initial diagnosis, peripheral blood was collected. Points from the study as a whole: The authors' 13 V-J model separated ophthalmopathy from stable hyperthyroidism. Blood also showed most of the thyroid clonotypes that were expanded above 0.001.

Amplified regions were TCR beta CDR3 sequences from RNA transcripts. The TCR CDR3 first-round RT-PCR relied on the HTBI primer set. In TCRdb, the multiplex PCR reads were re-called with MiXCR into one record per CDR3 protein. The table has approximately 380,000 distinct CDR3 sequences, 19% seen once. Uncontrolled infection, other autoimmune disease, pregnancy or lactation led to exclusion. The V gene's germline CDR1 is MGHRA and CDR2 YSYEKL. Trimming took off 6 bases at V and 8 bases at J, with 16 bases between the two ends. This CDR3 region has 14 residues. Points on this clonotype: Its antigen is still unknown.

The chain recombines TRBV4-1 with TRBJ1-4; weak D call: TRBD1 (5 bases). This TCR came from a woman between 18 and 30 years old with Graves' hyperthyroidism. The sequencing input was blood. The CDR3 sequence: CASRRTGGREKLFF. As DNA, the CDR3 is TGCGCCAGCAGACGGACGGGGGGACGGGAAAAACTGTTTTTT.